The entry that follows covers one T cell receptor (beta chain) sequence. This specimen comes from a study of blood T cell repertoires in COVID-19. Method: immunoSEQ multiplex PCR; TCRdb's copy keeps in-frame clones and lacks some. The repertoire holds 200,000 to 250,000 clones, with over 80% as singletons. This TCR came from a man aged 25-45 years who had recovered from COVID-19. The sample was peripheral blood.

For the CDR3, the DNA is TGTGCCAGCAGCTTAGGTAGAGCAGATACGCAGTATTTT. Translating it yields CASSLGRADTQYF. The chain combines TRBV7-3 with TRBJ2-3; no reliable D call. Germline CDR1 and CDR2: SGHTA and FQGTGA. V was pared by 2 bases and J by 4 bases, with 7 bases between. CDR3 length: 13 residues. The full variable domain, with the rest looked up from reference TRBV7-3 and TRBJ2-3, is GAGVSQTPSNKVTEKGKYVELRCDPISGHTALYWYRQSLGQGPEFLIYFQGTGAADDSGLPNDRFFAVRPEGSVSTLKIQRTERGDSAVYLCASSLGRADTQYFGPGTRLTVL.